The 23 T cell receptor beta chains listed next were all sequenced from one sample in a study of blood T cell repertoires in COVID-19. The table came from immunoSEQ multiplex PCR; TCRdb's copy has only in-frame clones and leaves some out. The sample consists of around 480,000 clones, approximately 90% of them appearing once. Material: PBMCs or T cells enriched from blood (not recorded which). The source of these receptors is a woman between 18 and 30 years old who had recovered from COVID-19.

The V gene is TRBV28, the J gene TRBJ2-1, with 11 positions matching TRBD2. The CDR3 sequence is 17 residues long. V lost 5 bases, J lost 9 bases, and 15 bases stayed unmatched. CDR1 and CDR2 (germline): MDHEN, SYDVKM. The CDR3 region is CASSHGRRSGGGIEQFF. The CDR3 nucleotides are TGTGCCAGCAGTCACGGACGACGTAGCGGGGGGGGGATTGAGCAGTTCTTC.

V gene TRBV5-5 combines with J gene TRBJ1-6; 8 nucleotides line up with TRBD1. The CDR3 totals 13 residues. The junction had 6 bases not matched to a gene; V was cut back by 2 bases and J by 14 bases. CDR1 is SGHKS, CDR2 YYEKEE, per germline (reference sequence). In DNA form, the CDR3 reads TGTGCCAGCAGCTTTTCGACAGGGGAAGCCCTCCACTTT. Residues: CASSFSTGEALHF.

The V call is TRBV4-1, the J call TRBJ1-1, with a tentative D call TRBD1 (5 bases). Looked up from germline, CDR1 is MGHRA and CDR2 is YSYEKL. CDR3 length equals 14 residues. Trimming pared 0 bases from V and 9 bases from J, leaving 14 bases between. This CDR3 is CASSQDGQGNQAFF. The CDR3 DNA is TGCGCCAGCAGCCAAGACGGGCAGGGAAATCAAGCTTTCTTT.

The rearrangement uses TRBV7-2 and TRBJ1-1, with a possible D match to TRBD1 (5 bases). The V and J ends lost 2 bases and 3 bases respectively, with 10 bases between them. The CDR3 has 14 residues. Germline V gene sequence: CDR1 SGHTA, CDR2 FQGNSA. Here the CDR3 reads CASSLRGEDTEAFF. Here the CDR3 DNA reads TGTGCCAGCAGCTTAAGAGGGGAGGACACTGAAGCTTTCTTT. The full variable domain, in which reference TRBV7-2 and TRBJ1-1 provide the parts outside the CDR3, is GAGVSQSPSNKVTEKGKDVELRCDPISGHTALYWYRQSLGQGLEFLIYFQGNSAPDKSGLPSDRFSAERTGGSVSTLTIQRTQQEDSAVYLCASSLRGEDTEAFFGQGTRLTVV.

The gene calls are TRBV10-2 and TRBJ1-2, with D possibly being TRBD1 (5 bases). The CDR3 sequence is 13 residues long. Trimming took off 6 bases at V and 2 bases at J, with 10 bases between the two ends. Germline V lookup: CDR1 WSHSY, CDR2 SAAADI. CDR3 loop: CASSGQGNYGYTF. CDR3 nucleotides: TGCGCCAGCAGCGGGCAGGGCAACTATGGCTACACCTTC.

A word on this clone: Other nucleotide sequences from this sample produce the same CDR3. The chain recombines TRBV5-1 with TRBJ2-2; 7 bases line up with TRBD1. V lost 3 bases, J lost 0 bases, and 2 bases stayed unmatched. Germline CDR1 is SGHRS and CDR2 is YFSETQ. CDR3 size: 15 residues. CDR3: CASSSGQPNTGELFF. CDR3 sequence (DNA): TGCGCCAGCAGCTCGGGACAGCCGAACACCGGGGAGCTGTTTTTT.

The chain combines TRBV7-8 with TRBJ2-1; a weak D match, TRBD2 (7 bases). This CDR3 is 13 amino acids long. Trimming cost V 10 bases and J 7 bases, with 17 bases left between them. CDR1 and CDR2 (germline): SGHVS, FQNEAQ. Here the CDR3 reads CAILEGGGNEQFF. For the CDR3, the DNA is TGTGCCATTCTGGAAGGGGGGGGGAATGAGCAGTTCTTC.

The V call is TRBV12-3 or TRBV12-4, the J call TRBJ1-6; perhaps TRBD1 as D (6 bases). The CDR3 contains 13 residues. The V and J ends lost 3 bases and 11 bases respectively, with 11 bases between them. CDR3 coding DNA: TGTGCCAGCAGTTTGGACAGACAGGCACCCCTCCACTTT. Protein product: CASSLDRQAPLHF.

The chain joins TRBV28 to TRBJ2-5; 12 positions match TRBD1. The V segment lost 2 bases and the J segment 5 bases; nucleotides outside the gene matches: 3. Germline CDR1 MDHEN, CDR2 SYDVKM. This CDR3 region has 15 residues. CDR3 region: CASSLGTGGRETQYF. The CDR3 DNA follows: TGTGCCAGCAGTTTAGGGACAGGGGGCAGGGAGACCCAGTACTTC.

The CDR3 nucleotides are TGTGCCAGCAGCCAAGGCTCCGGGACAGAGATTAGCAATCAGCCCCAGCATTTT. Translating gives CASSQGSGTEISNQPQHF. The chain joins TRBV3-1 (or the pseudogene TRBV3-2) to TRBJ1-5, with TRBD1 matching over 7 bases. Germline trimming cut 1 base from V and 0 bases from J; bases unmatched to any gene: 9. There are 18 residues in the CDR3. Germline lookup yields CDR1 LGHDT and CDR2 YNNKEL (reference sequence).

This clone was seen once. The CDR3 sequence: CATHAYNEQFF. The CDR3, as DNA: TGTGCCACACACGCATACAATGAGCAGTTCTTC. V gene TRBV19 combines with J gene TRBJ2-1; D remains ambiguous. With 10 bases removed from V and 4 bases from J, the gap between germline ends came to 8 bases. This CDR3 comprises 11 residues. Germline V gives CDR1 LNHDA, CDR2 SQIVND (reference sequence).

The genes are TRBV24-1 and TRBJ2-1, with 10 positions matching TRBD2. V was pared by 4 bases and J by 7 bases, with 6 bases of the junction left unmatched. CDR1 is KGHDR, CDR2 SFDVKD, per germline. This CDR3 region has 15 residues. The DNA of the CDR3 is TGTGCCACCAGTGACCCAAGCGGGGGGGTGAATGAGCAGTTCTTC. As protein: CATSDPSGGVNEQFF.

The chain recombines TRBV5-4 with TRBJ2-7; perhaps TRBD2 as D (5 bases). Germline lookup yields CDR1 SGHNT and CDR2 YYREEE (reference sequence). Deletions cut 0 bases from V and 6 bases from J, with 7 bases between. CDR3 length: 12 residues. The CDR3 DNA follows: TGTGCCAGCAGCTTGGCCCTAGCCGAGCAGTACTTC. Translation gives CASSLALAEQYF.

This chain links TRBV28 with TRBJ2-1; no reliable D call. In germline, CDR1 is MDHEN, CDR2 SYDVKM. The V and J ends lost 6 bases and 4 bases respectively, with 13 bases between them. The CDR3 covers 14 residues. The CDR3: CASSLDLNYNEQFF. The CDR3 nucleotides read TGTGCCAGCAGCTTAGACTTAAATTACAATGAGCAGTTCTTC.

J is TRBJ1-5 and V is TRBV10-3; TRBD1 agrees at 8 bases. V was pared by 6 bases and J by 3 bases, with 1 base of the junction left unmatched. Germline lookup yields CDR1 ENHRY and CDR2 SYGVKD. This CDR3 spans 13 amino acids. CDR3 residues: CAIRDRDNQPQHF. The CDR3 nucleotides read TGTGCCATCAGGGACAGGGACAATCAGCCCCAGCATTTT.

This sequence joins TRBV6-5 and TRBJ2-2; D is possibly TRBD1 (5 bases). Per germline, CDR1 MNHEY and CDR2 SVGAGI. This CDR3 is 15 amino acids long. Trimming took 0 bases from V and 7 from J, leaving 12 bases between them. The CDR3 nucleotides are TGTGCCAGCAGTTACTCGATACAGGTTGGCGGGGAGCTGTTTTTT. Amino acid sequence: CASSYSIQVGGELFF.

This sequence joins TRBV11-2 and TRBJ1-4, with TRBD1 identical over 10 bases. With 4 bases clipped from V and 7 bases from J, the junction kept 12 bases outside the gene matches. CDR1 is SGHAT, CDR2 FQNNGV, per germline. The CDR3 loop spans 17 amino acids. CDR3 loop: CASSSRTPGQGSEKLFF. CDR3 DNA: TGTGCCAGCAGCTCCCGCACCCCGGGACAGGGGAGTGAAAAACTGTTTTTT.

The rearrangement links TRBV3-1 (or the pseudogene TRBV3-2) to TRBJ2-5; TRBD1 aligns across 7 bases. Germline CDR1 and CDR2: LGHDT and YNNKEL (reference sequence). The CDR3 is made up of 16 amino acids. J gave up 6 bases and V 3 bases, and 13 bases lay outside the gene matches. CDR3 bases: TGTGCCAGCAGCCAGGCCGGAACAGGGGATCGAAAGACCCAGTACTTC. This translates into CASSQAGTGDRKTQYF.

V gene TRBV27 combines with J gene TRBJ2-2, with unresolved D. Trimming stripped 3 bases from V and 0 bases from J, with 11 bases between. In germline, CDR1 is MNHEY, CDR2 SMNVEV (reference sequence). CDR3 size: 16 residues. The CDR3 DNA sequence: TGTGCCAGCAGTTTCTGGCAGTACGCGAACACCGGGGAGCTGTTTTTT. The encoded protein is CASSFWQYANTGELFF.

This sequence joins TRBV3-1 (or the pseudogene TRBV3-2) and TRBJ2-3, with 11 nucleotides matching TRBD2. Germline V lookup: CDR1 LGHDT, CDR2 YNNKEL (reference sequence). V lost 4 bases to trimming and J lost 1 base; unmatched junction nucleotides: 4. The CDR3 is 16 amino acids. As DNA, the CDR3 is TGTGCCAGCAGCCGGCTACTAGCGGGGGGCACAGATACGCAGTATTTT. Its protein product is CASSRLLAGGTDTQYF.

The CDR3 spells CATSKAGPFYEQYF. CDR3 DNA sequence: TGTGCCACCAGTAAGGCGGGACCCTTCTACGAGCAGTACTTC. The rearrangement joins TRBV24-1 to TRBJ2-7; perhaps TRBD2 as D (6 bases). This CDR3 region has 14 residues. V gave up 6 bases and J gave up 3 bases, with 14 bases separating them. Germline V lookup: CDR1 KGHDR, CDR2 SFDVKD.

The chain couples TRBV20-1 to TRBJ2-3; D is possibly TRBD1 (6 bases). Germline CDR1 reads DFQATT; CDR2 reads SNEGSKA (reference sequence). V was cut by 3 bases and J by 6 bases, with 7 bases left in between. This CDR3 comprises 11 residues. In DNA form, the CDR3 reads TGCAGTGCTAGTACAGGGGATACGCAGTATTTT. Residues: CSASTGDTQYF.

This chain links TRBV5-1 with TRBJ2-7; 9 bases fit TRBD1. The germline V gene encodes CDR1 SGHRS and CDR2 YFSETQ. V shed 4 bases and J 1 base; nucleotides not matched to a gene: 6. The CDR3 has 15 residues. CDR3 region: CASSPDRGTSYEQYF. In nucleotides, the CDR3 is TGCGCCAGCAGCCCGGACAGGGGAACTTCCTACGAGCAGTACTTC.